This T cell receptor beta chain is drawn from a study of blood T cell repertoires in COVID-19. Trimming cost V 4 bases and J 0 bases, with 8 bases left between them. The CDR3 length is 14 residues. Germline V gene data show CDR1 as SGHDT and CDR2 as YYEEEE. Assay: immunoSEQ multiplex PCR; the TCRdb copy retains only in-frame clones and omits some. The table records about 160,000 clones, less than 85% of them present only once. The source is a woman aged 80 or over with active or convalescent COVID-19. The sequencing input was peripheral blood. The chain uses TRBV5-6 and TRBJ2-4; D unresolved. This CDR3 is CASSVSVAKNIQYF. For the CDR3, the DNA is TGTGCCAGCAGCGTGTCCGTAGCCAAAAACATTCAGTACTTC.